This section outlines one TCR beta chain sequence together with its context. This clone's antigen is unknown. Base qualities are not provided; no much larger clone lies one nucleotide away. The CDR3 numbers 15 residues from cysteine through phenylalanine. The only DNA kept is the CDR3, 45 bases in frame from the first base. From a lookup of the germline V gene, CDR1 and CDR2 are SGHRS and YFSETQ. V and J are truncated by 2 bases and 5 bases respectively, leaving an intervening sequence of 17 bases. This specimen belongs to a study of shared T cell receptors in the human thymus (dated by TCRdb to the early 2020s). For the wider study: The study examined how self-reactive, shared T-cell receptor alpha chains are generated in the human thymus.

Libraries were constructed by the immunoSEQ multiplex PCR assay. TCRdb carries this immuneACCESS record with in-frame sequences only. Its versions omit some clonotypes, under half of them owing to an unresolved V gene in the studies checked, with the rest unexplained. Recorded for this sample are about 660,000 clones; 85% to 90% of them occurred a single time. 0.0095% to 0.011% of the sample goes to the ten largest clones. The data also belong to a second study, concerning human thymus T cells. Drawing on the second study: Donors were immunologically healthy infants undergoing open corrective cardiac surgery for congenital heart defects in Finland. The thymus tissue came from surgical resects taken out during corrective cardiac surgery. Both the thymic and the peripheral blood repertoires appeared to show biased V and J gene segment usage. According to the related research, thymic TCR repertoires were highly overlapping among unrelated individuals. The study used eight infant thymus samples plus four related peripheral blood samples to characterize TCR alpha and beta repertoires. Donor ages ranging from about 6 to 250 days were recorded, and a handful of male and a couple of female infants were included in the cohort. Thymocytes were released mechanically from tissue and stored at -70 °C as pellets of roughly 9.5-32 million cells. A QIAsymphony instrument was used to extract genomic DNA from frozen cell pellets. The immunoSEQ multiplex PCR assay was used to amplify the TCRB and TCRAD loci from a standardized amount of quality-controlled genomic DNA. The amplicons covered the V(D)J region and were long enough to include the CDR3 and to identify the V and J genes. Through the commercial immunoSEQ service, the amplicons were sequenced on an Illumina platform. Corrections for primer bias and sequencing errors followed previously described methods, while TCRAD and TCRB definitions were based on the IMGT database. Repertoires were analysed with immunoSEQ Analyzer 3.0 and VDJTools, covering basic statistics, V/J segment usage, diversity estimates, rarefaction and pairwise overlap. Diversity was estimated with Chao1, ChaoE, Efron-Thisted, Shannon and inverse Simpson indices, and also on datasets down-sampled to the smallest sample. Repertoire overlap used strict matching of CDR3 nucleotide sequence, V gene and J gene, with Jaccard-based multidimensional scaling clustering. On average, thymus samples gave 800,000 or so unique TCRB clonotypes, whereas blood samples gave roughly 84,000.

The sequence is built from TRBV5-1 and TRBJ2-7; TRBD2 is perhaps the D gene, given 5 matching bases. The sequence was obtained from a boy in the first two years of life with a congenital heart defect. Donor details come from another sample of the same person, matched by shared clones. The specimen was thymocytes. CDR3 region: CASSLRRVSINEQYF. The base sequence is TGCGCCAGCAGCTTAAGGCGGGTAAGCATAAACGAGCAGTACTTC. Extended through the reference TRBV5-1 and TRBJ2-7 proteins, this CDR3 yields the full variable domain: KAGVTQTPRYLIKTRGQQVTLSCSPISGHRSVSWYQQTPGQGLQFLFEYFSETQRNKGNFPGRFSGRQFSNSRSEMNVSTLELGDSALYLCASSLRRVSINEQYFGPGTRLTVT.